The T cell receptor beta chain under discussion was sequenced for a study of T-cell memory formation after mild COVID-19. Overall study: Clustering of TCRs was largely donor specific. Study results and limitations: Clones that contracted from day 15 to 85 had balanced CD4/CD8; later expanders were CD4+ biased. The main location of contracting CD4+ clones was CM and EM, and that of contracting CD8+ clones was EMRA.

Trimming took 5 bases from V and 7 from J; bases not matched to a gene: 3. This CDR3 spans 14 amino acids. 5'RACE primed from the constant segment yielded TCR alpha and TCR beta cDNA libraries bearing sample barcodes and UMIs. Each CDR3 protein is one row after TCRdb ran MiXCR on the 5' RACE reads. The data contain approximately 300,000 distinct CDR3 sequences, more than 15% of them singletons. This clonotype was picked up a small number of times. The antigen remains unidentified. Sequenced: PBMCs or a T cell subset sorted from them (not recorded which). The clonotype comes from a man between 18 and 35 years old who had mild COVID-19 (a few samples of this study predate the infection). Cell type and time point are not known. The chain has TRBV12-3 or TRBV12-4 and TRBJ2-4; 12 nucleotides line up with TRBD1. The DNA of the CDR3 is TGTGCCAGCAGTCGGGACAGGGGGCGTAACATTCAGTACTTC. This sequence encodes CASSRDRGRNIQYF.